This TCR beta chain was documented in a study of CD8+ T cells in alopecia areata. For the study at large: Administration of oral tofacitinib to treated patients was at 5 to 10 mg twice daily. Study conclusions and caveats: Researchers report lesional scalp, most notably alopecia totalis/universalis, outstripped normal scalp in clonality. Numerous expanded lesional clones remained in scalp and blood during tofacitinib.

In each case, RNA was isolated and then reverse transcribed into cDNA as the sequencing template. Some clones are missing from TCRdb's copy, which holds only in-frame ones; the method was immunoSEQ multiplex PCR. The sample yields about 160,000 clones, about two thirds seen once. Germline V gene data show CDR1 as SGDLS and CDR2 as YYNGEE. V shed 0 bases and J shed 2 bases, with 6 bases lying between them. This CDR3 has 13 amino acids. For this clone: Antigen: not known.

Specified treatment: oral pan-JAK inhibitor, 5-10 mg twice daily. The receptor was derived from a human donor with alopecia areata. The source was CD4+ T cells sorted from blood, collected at week 4, from a patient treated with tofacitinib. V usage is TRBV9 and J usage is TRBJ2-7; no definite D call. The CDR3 protein is CASSVGNTYEQYF. CDR3 sequence (DNA): TGTGCCAGCAGCGTAGGCAATACCTACGAGCAGTACTTC.